The rows below give T cell receptor beta chains drawn from one sample of a study of response to subunit inactivated influenza vaccine. TCRdb re-derived calls from the RT-PCR reads in MiXCR, one entry per CDR3 protein. The sample lists 250,000 to 350,000 distinct CDR3 sequences; 22% were seen once. The specimen was PBMCs from blood, collected about 20 months after vaccination. These receptors all stem from a man aged 45-69 years who received an inactivated influenza vaccine. The CDR3 runs from the conserved cysteine through the conserved F or W. The order of the fields is clone size, D gene, J gene, V gene, CDR3 DNA, CDR3 protein. The D gene is left open where the match is weak. The size of a clone is reported for some rows only, either as once, few or many, or as a class for expanded clones.

NA,TRBD1,TRBJ2-1,TRBV15,TGTGCCACCAGCATTGGACAGGCTCGTGAGCAGTTCTTC,CATSIGQAREQFF
once,NA,TRBJ2-1,TRBV25-1,TGTGCCAGCAGCGAAGGAAACGGGGGCTACAATGAGCAGTTCTTC,CASSEGNGGYNEQFF
once,NA,TRBJ2-7,TRBV6-2/TRBV6-3,TGTGCCAGCAGCACCGGGCCATCCTACGAGCAGTACTTC,CASSTGPSYEQYF
NA,NA,TRBJ1-1,TRBV6-2/TRBV6-3,TGTGCCAGCAGTCAACTACAGGGTAACGTACTTGCTGAAGCTTTCTTT,CASSQLQGNVLAEAFF
NA,NA,TRBJ2-1,TRBV2,TGTGCCAGCAGTGAATTAGGTGAGCAGTTCTTC,CASSELGEQFF
NA,NA,TRBJ1-1,TRBV27,TGTGCCAGCAGGGTCTTTTTTGAGCGGGACCCAGCTTTCTTT,CASRVFFERDPAFF
NA,TRBD2,TRBJ2-5,TRBV3-1,TGTGCCAGCAGCCAAGGAGGCCCGGGGGGACGAGAGACCCAGTACTTC,CASSQGGPGGRETQYF
few,NA,TRBJ2-7,TRBV5-1,TGCGCCAGCAGCTTGGGGTTCGGGCAGGAATACGAGCAGTACTTC,CASSLGFGQEYEQYF
NA,TRBD1,TRBJ1-5,TRBV11-3,TGTGCCAGCAGCTTAGAGTTTGGGACAGACAATCAGCCCCAGCATTTT,CASSLEFGTDNQPQHF
NA,NA,TRBJ2-1,TRBV6-5,TGTGCCAGCAGCCAGGGGGGTACTGAGCAGTTCTTC,CASSQGGTEQFF
few,NA,TRBJ1-1,TRBV4-2,TGTGCCAGCAGCCAAGTGACAGCGCTTGGGCCTGAAGCTTTCTTT,CASSQVTALGPEAFF
NA,NA,TRBJ2-7,TRBV3-1,TGTGCCAGCAGCCACGGCGACGAGCAGTACTTC,CASSHGDEQYF
many,NA,TRBJ2-3,TRBV4-1,TGCGCCAGCAGCCAAGATGTCCCGTATACGCAGTATTTT,CASSQDVPYTQYF
few,NA,TRBJ2-3,TRBV12-3/TRBV12-4,TGTGCCAGCAGTCTACGGGGACCCCCCTTAGTTTCCACAGATACGCAGTATTTT,CASSLRGPPLVSTDTQYF
NA,NA,TRBJ2-3,TRBV14,TGTGCCAGCAGCCAAGATCGGGCCCTCTACACAGATACGCAGTATTTT,CASSQDRALYTDTQYF
NA,TRBD1,TRBJ1-4,TRBV7-9,TGTGCCGAAGGACAGGGGGAGGAAAAACTGTTTTTT,CAEGQGEEKLFF
NA,TRBD2,TRBJ2-1,TRBV20-1,TGCAGTGCTAGAGACCCAGCGGGAGGGTACGATGAGCAGTTCTTC,CSARDPAGGYDEQFF
few,NA,TRBJ2-5,TRBV12-3/TRBV12-4,TGTGCCAGCAGTTTTTTTGGGGCGCAAGAGACCCAGTACTTC,CASSFFGAQETQYF
NA,TRBD1,TRBJ2-1,TRBV11-2,TGTGCCACTAGACTCCAGGGGGTTCTTTACAATGAGCAGTTCTTC,CATRLQGVLYNEQFF
few,NA,TRBJ2-7,TRBV6-2/TRBV6-3,TGTGCCAGCAGTAGGACCTTAGGAGAGCAGTACTTC,CASSRTLGEQYF
NA,NA,TRBJ2-1,TRBV5-4,TGTGCCAGCGGCCCGCCCGGGGCTAAGGTATATGAGCAGTTCTTC,CASGPPGAKVYEQFF
NA,TRBD1,TRBJ2-2,TRBV12-3/TRBV12-4,TGTGCCAGCAGGACAGGGTTGAACACCGGGGAGCTGTTTTTT,CASRTGLNTGELFF
NA,TRBD1,TRBJ1-4,TRBV18,TGTGCCAGCTCGGGACAGGCAAATGAAAAACTGTTTTTT,CASSGQANEKLFF
NA,TRBD1,TRBJ1-6,TRBV5-1,TGCGCCAGCAGCGGGACAGGGGCCACAAATTCACCCCTCCACTTT,CASSGTGATNSPLHF
NA,NA,TRBJ2-1,TRBV2,TGTGCCAGCAGTGAAGTGGGAGTAGGTGAGCAGTTCTTC,CASSEVGVGEQFF
NA,NA,TRBJ2-1,TRBV11-2,TGTGCCAGCAGCTTAGTAGTTGGCATCCTAAATGAGCAGTTCTTC,CASSLVVGILNEQFF
NA,NA,TRBJ2-2,TRBV18,TGTGCCAGCTCACCATCAGGTCTACCCACACCCGGGGAGCTGTTTTTT,CASSPSGLPTPGELFF